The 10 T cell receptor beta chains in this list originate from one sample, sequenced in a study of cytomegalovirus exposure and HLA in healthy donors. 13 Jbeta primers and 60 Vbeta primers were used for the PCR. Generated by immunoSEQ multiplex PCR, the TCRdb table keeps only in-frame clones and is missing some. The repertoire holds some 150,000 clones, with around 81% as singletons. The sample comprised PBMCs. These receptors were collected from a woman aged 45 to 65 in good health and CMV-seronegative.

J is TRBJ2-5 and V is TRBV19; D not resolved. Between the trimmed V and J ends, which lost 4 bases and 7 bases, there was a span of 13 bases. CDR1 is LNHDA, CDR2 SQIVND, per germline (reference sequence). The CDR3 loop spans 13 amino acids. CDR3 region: CASSTQVSGTQYF. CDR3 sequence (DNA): TGTGCCAGTAGTACCCAAGTTTCAGGGACCCAGTACTTC.

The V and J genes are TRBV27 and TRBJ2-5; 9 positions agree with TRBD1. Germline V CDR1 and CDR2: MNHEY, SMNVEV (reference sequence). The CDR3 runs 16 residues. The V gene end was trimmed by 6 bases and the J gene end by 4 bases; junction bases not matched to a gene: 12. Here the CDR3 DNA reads TGTGCCAGCAGACCTAAACGTACAGGGGGCGTAGAGACCCAGTACTTC. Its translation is CASRPKRTGGVETQYF.

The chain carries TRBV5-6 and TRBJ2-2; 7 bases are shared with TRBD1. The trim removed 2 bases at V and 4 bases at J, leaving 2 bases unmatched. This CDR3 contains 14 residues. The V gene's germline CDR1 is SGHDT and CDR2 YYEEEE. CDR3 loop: CASSFGTATGELFF. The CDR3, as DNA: TGTGCCAGCAGCTTCGGGACAGCCACCGGGGAGCTGTTTTTT.

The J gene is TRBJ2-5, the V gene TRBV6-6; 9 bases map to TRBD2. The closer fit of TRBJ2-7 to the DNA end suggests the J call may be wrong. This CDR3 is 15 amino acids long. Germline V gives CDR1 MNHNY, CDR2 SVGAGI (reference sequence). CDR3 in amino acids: CASSYPASGTYEQYF. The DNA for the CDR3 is TGTGCCAGCAGTTACCCGGCTAGCGGGACCTACGAGCAGTACTTC.

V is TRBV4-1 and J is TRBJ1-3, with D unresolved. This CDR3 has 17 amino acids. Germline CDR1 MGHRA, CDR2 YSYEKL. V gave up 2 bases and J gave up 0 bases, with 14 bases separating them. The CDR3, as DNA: TGCGCCAGCAGCCAACTCCTGAAGGACTTCTCTGGAAACACCATATATTTT. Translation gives CASSQLLKDFSGNTIYF.

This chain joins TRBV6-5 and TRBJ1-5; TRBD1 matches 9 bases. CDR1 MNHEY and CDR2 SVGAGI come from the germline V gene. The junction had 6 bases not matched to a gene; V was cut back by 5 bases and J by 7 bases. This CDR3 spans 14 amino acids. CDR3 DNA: TGTGCCAGCAGTCGGGACAGGGAAAGGCAGCCCCAGCATTTT. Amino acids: CASSRDRERQPQHF.

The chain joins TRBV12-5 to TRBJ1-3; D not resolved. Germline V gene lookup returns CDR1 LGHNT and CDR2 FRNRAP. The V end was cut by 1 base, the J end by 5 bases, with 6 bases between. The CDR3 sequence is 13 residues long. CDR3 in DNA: TGTGCTAGTGGTTTGGACTTGAGAAACACCATATATTTT. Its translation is CASGLDLRNTIYF.

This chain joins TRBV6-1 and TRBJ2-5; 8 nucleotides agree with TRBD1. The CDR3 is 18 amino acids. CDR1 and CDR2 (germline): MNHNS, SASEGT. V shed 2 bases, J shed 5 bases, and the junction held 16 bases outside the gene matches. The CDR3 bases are TGTGCCAGCAGTGAAATTCAATTCGGGCAGGGGGCGAGGGAGACCCAGTACTTC. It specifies CASSEIQFGQGARETQYF.

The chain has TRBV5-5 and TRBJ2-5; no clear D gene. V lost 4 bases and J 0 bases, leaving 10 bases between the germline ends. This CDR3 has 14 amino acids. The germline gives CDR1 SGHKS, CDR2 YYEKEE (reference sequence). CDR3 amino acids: CASSRVVNQETQYF. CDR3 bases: TGTGCCAGCAGCCGGGTCGTCAACCAAGAGACCCAGTACTTC.

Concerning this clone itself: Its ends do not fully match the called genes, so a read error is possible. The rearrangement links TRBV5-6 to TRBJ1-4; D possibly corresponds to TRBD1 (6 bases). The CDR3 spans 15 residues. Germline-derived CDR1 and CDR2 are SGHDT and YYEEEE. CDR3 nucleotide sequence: TGTGCCAGCAGCAGATTAGGGGGACGGGATGAAAGACTGTTTTTT. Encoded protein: CASSRLGGRDERLFF.